The 8 T cell receptor beta chains listed next were all sequenced from one sample in a study of blood T cell repertoires in COVID-19 (dated by TCRdb to 2020 to 2021). Receptor libraries were prepared by the immunoSEQ multiplex PCR assay. TCRdb carries this immuneACCESS record with in-frame sequences only. Its versions omit some clonotypes, under half of them owing to an unresolved V gene in the studies checked, with the rest unexplained. The sample table lists about 36,000 clones, 65% to 80% of them with a count of one. Of the sample, 2% is held by the ten largest clones. The sequenced sample consisted of peripheral blood. Receptors were obtained from a man aged 60 to 75 with active COVID-19.

The table lists this clone with a count of one. The chain uses TRBV5-6 and TRBJ2-2, with D possibly TRBD1 on 5 matching bases. There are 15 residues in the CDR3. From germline, CDR1 is SGHDT and CDR2 YYEEEE. Between the trimmed V and J ends, which lost 1 base and 0 bases, there was a span of 7 bases. The DNA of the CDR3 is TGTGCCAGCAGCTTGTTACAGGCGAACACCGGGGAGCTGTTTTTT. It codes for CASSLLQANTGELFF.

The chain recombines TRBV4-1 with TRBJ2-5, with TRBD1 as a possible D gene (6 bases). With 0 bases removed from V and 4 bases from J, the gap between germline ends came to 15 bases. This CDR3 region has 16 residues. CDR1 MGHRA and CDR2 YSYEKL come from the germline V gene. CDR3 nucleotides: TGCGCCAGCAGCCAAGACAGGGGATCCCAAGGAGAGACCCAGTACTTC. It specifies CASSQDRGSQGETQYF.

The chain joins TRBV28 to TRBJ1-1; perhaps TRBD1 as D (6 bases). The germline V and J ends were trimmed by 8 bases and 0 bases, with 13 bases remaining between them. Looked up from germline, CDR1 is MDHEN and CDR2 is SYDVKM. The CDR3 consists of 14 residues. CDR3 amino acids: CASHHRVLNTEAFF. The CDR3, as DNA: TGTGCCAGCCATCACAGGGTCCTGAACACTGAAGCTTTCTTT. Variable domain in full (rest from reference TRBV28 and TRBJ1-1): DVKVTQSSRYLVKRTGEKVFLECVQDMDHENMFWYRQDPGLGLRLIYFSYDVKMKEKGDIPEGYSVSREKKERFSLILESASTNQTSMYLCASHHRVLNTEAFFGQGTRLTVV.

This clone was observed once. This chain uses TRBV18 with TRBJ2-1; perhaps TRBD2 as D (6 bases). CDR3 length: 17 amino acids. V gave up 3 bases and J gave up 4 bases, with 19 bases separating them. From germline, CDR1 is KGHSH and CDR2 LQKENI. CDR3 protein: CASSPPLIAEGYNEQFF. In nucleotides, the CDR3 is TGTGCCAGCTCACCGCCCCTTATAGCGGAGGGGTACAATGAGCAGTTCTTC.

This clone was seen more than once but under ten times. The chain links TRBV6-2 or TRBV6-3 to TRBJ1-2; TRBD1 aligns across 7 bases. Trimming at V came to 0 bases and at J to 6 bases, leaving 4 bases not matched to a gene. This CDR3 has 14 amino acids. Per the germline V gene, CDR1 is MNHEY and CDR2 is SVGEGT. The CDR3 DNA sequence: TGTGCCAGCAGTTACTCAGGGGGCGTTGATGGCTACACCTTC. Amino acids: CASSYSGGVDGYTF.

The genes are TRBV5-1 and TRBJ2-3, with 7 bases fitting TRBD2. Germline V lookup: CDR1 SGHRS, CDR2 YFSETQ. The ends lost 0 bases at V and 1 base at J; junction bases unmatched: 2. The CDR3 runs to 15 residues. CDR3 region: CASSLEAGGTDTQYF. DNA of the CDR3: TGCGCCAGCAGCTTGGAGGCGGGGGGCACAGATACGCAGTATTTT.

This clone has only a few counts. The CDR3 region is CASSLGGTGETQYF. DNA for the CDR3: TGTGCCAGCAGCTTAGGCGGGACTGGAGAGACCCAGTACTTC. The V call is TRBV7-2, the J call TRBJ2-5; weak D call: TRBD2 (6 bases). V was cut by 1 base and J by 4 bases, with 10 bases left in between. CDR3 size: 14 residues. Germline assignment: CDR1 SGHTA and CDR2 FQGNSA.

The genes are TRBV4-3 and TRBJ1-5; D not certain. Germline values: CDR1 LGHNA, CDR2 YSLEER. The CDR3 covers 13 residues. V lost 6 bases and J 4 bases, leaving 10 bases between the germline ends. Here the CDR3 reads CASSVEINQPQHF. CDR3 nucleotides: TGCGCCAGCAGTGTGGAGATAAATCAGCCCCAGCATTTT.